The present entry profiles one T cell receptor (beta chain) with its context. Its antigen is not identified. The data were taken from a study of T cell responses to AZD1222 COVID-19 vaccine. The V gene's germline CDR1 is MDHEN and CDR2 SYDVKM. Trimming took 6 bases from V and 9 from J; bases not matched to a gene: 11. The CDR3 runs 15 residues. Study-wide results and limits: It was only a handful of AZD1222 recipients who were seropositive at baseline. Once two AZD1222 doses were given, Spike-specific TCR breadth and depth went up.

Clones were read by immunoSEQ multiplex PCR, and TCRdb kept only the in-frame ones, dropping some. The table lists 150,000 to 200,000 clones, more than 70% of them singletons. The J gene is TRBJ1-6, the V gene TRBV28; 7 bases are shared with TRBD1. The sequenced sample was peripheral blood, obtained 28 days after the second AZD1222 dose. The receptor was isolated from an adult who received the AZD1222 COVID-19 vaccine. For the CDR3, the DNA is TGTGCCAGCAGATCACCGGGACAGTTCGGTTCACCCCTCCACTTT. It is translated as CASRSPGQFGSPLHF.